Below, 8 T cell receptor beta chains from the same sample are listed, as sequenced in a study of T cell changes during pregnancy in multiple sclerosis. Profiling relied on immunoSEQ multiplex PCR, and the TCRdb table lists in-frame clones only, not all of them. Of roughly 40,000 clones listed, around 94% are singletons. The source was peripheral blood, collected before pregnancy. These receptors all come from a female donor with multiple sclerosis, enrolled in a pregnancy study.

This chain joins TRBV4-1 and TRBJ2-2; possibly TRBD1 for D (6 bases). V gave up 5 bases and J gave up 1 base, with 14 bases separating them. CDR1 is MGHRA, CDR2 YSYEKL, per germline. CDR3 length equals 16 residues. CDR3 in DNA: TGCGCCAGCAGCTCACGCCCGGGACAGAACACCGGGGAGCTGTTTTTT. Its protein is CASSSRPGQNTGELFF.

The rearrangement links TRBV5-1 to TRBJ2-1, with TRBD2 matching over 8 bases. The CDR3 length is 15 residues. V dropped 0 bases and J dropped 3; count of bases not matched to a gene: 2. CDR1 and CDR2 (germline): SGHRS, YFSETQ. The CDR3 DNA reads TGCGCCAGCAGCTTGGTAGGGACTAGCTACAATGAGCAGTTCTTC. It encodes CASSLVGTSYNEQFF.

The chain couples TRBV10-3 to TRBJ2-1; the match to TRBD1 covers 9 bases. Germline V CDR1 and CDR2: ENHRY, SYGVKD. CDR3 length equals 16 residues. Unmatched junction bases numbered 12, after V lost 3 bases and J lost 9 bases. The CDR3 spells CAISDPTGQGFGEQFF. The CDR3 region has the DNA TGTGCCATCAGTGACCCTACGGGACAGGGTTTTGGTGAGCAGTTCTTC.

The chain combines TRBV11-2 with TRBJ2-2; D may be TRBD2 (6 bases). CDR3 length equals 16 residues. CDR1 SGHAT and CDR2 FQNNGV come from the germline V gene. V was pared by 1 base and J by 3 bases, with 12 bases between. The chain's CDR3 is CASSLVNPGDTGELFF. The CDR3 coding sequence is TGTGCCAGCAGCTTAGTTAATCCGGGAGACACCGGGGAGCTGTTTTTT.

The chain is built from TRBV5-1 and TRBJ2-1; 7 bases align to TRBD1. This CDR3 has 13 residues. Germline V gene data show CDR1 as SGHRS and CDR2 as YFSETQ. V dropped 7 bases and J dropped 4; count of bases not matched to a gene: 5. Here the CDR3 DNA reads TGCGCCAGCGGAGGACAGGTATACAATGAGCAGTTCTTC. Residues: CASGGQVYNEQFF.

In this sample, this clone turned up once. Here the CDR3 DNA reads TGTGCCAGCGGCCTAGCGGGAGGCCCCCCCGGGGAGCTGTTTTTT. It yields the protein CASGLAGGPPGELFF. The chain is built from TRBV6-5 and TRBJ2-2, with 11 bases that match TRBD2. From germline, CDR1 is MNHEY and CDR2 SVGAGI. This CDR3 is built from 15 residues. Trimming cost V 8 bases and J 6 bases; bases outside gene matches: 8.

The V call is TRBV5-1, the J call TRBJ1-2; 9 bases are a match to TRBD1. Germline CDR1 is SGHRS and CDR2 is YFSETQ. The CDR3 loop spans 16 amino acids. The V segment lost 0 bases and the J segment 3 bases; nucleotides outside the gene matches: 6. CDR3 coding DNA: TGCGCCAGCAGCTTGGCCGGAAGGACAGGGGACTATGGCTACACCTTC. Translated, it gives CASSLAGRTGDYGYTF.

The genes are TRBV29-1 and TRBJ2-3; 9 bases align to TRBD1. Germline CDR1 is SQVTM and CDR2 is ANQGSEA. Trimming took 7 bases from V and 0 from J; bases not matched to a gene: 2. This CDR3 region has 13 residues. Here the CDR3 DNA reads TGCAGCGCAGGACAGGGGAGCACAGATACGCAGTATTTT. Protein: CSAGQGSTDTQYF.